This T cell receptor beta chain came from a study of type 1 and type 2 diabetes patients. The overall study: Across the study, 15 million to 20 million paired-end reads were produced. Broader study findings: Unmatched age and gender across groups might bias interpretation. A median of one highly-expanded CD4+ clone, covering about 3.7% of reads, occurred in type 2 diabetes.

The PCR template was genomic DNA. The TCR beta CDR3 region was amplified using 30 forward and 13 reverse primers. TCRdb used MiXCR to reprocess the multiplex PCR reads, holding one entry per CDR3 protein. Of about 270,000 distinct CDR3 sequences listed, roughly 48% are singletons. The CDR3 runs 14 residues. Trimming at V came to 7 bases and at J to 0 bases, leaving 3 bases not matched to a gene. Germline V gene lookup returns CDR1 MNHNY and CDR2 SVGAGI (reference sequence). Notes on this clonotype: No antigen is known for it.

Anyone with other autoimmune disease or infection in the prior four weeks was excluded. The sequence came from a man younger than 30 with type 2 diabetes. The chain couples TRBV6-6 to TRBJ1-1; 9 positions match TRBD1. Sequenced input: peripheral blood mononuclear cells (PBMCs). CDR3 coding DNA: TGTGCCAGCATCAGGACAGGGGTGAACACTGAAGCTTTCTTT. It codes for CASIRTGVNTEAFF.